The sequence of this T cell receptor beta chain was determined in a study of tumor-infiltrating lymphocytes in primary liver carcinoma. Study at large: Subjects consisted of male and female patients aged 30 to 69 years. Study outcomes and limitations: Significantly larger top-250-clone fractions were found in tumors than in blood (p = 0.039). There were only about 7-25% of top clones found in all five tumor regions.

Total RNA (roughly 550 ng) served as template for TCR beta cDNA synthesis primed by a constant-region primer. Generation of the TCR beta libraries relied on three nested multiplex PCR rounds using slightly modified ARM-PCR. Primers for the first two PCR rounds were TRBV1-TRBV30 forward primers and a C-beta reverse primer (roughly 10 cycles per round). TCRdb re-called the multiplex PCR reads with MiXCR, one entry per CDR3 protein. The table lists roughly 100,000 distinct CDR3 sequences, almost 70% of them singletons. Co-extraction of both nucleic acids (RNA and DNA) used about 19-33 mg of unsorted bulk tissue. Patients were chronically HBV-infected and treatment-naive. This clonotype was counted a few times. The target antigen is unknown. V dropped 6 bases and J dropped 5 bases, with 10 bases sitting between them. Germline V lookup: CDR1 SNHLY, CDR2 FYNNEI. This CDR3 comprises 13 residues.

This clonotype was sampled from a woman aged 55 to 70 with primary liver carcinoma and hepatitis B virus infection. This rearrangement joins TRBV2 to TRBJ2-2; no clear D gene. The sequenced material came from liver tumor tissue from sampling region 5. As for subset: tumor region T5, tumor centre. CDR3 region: CASRTDPTGELFF. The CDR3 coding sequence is TGTGCCAGCAGAACGGACCCTACCGGGGAGCTGTTTTTT.